The rows below give T cell receptor beta chains drawn from one sample of a study of cytomegalovirus exposure and HLA in healthy donors. TCRdb's copy holds only in-frame clones and misses some; the assay was immunoSEQ multiplex PCR. The sample records roughly 84,000 clones, roughly 90% being singletons. Sequencing input: PBMCs. Receptors were obtained from a man aged 25 to 40 in good health and CMV-seronegative. Each CDR3 is given with its conserved first and last residue.

TRBJ1-2	TRBV6-6	CASTTAGKIYGYTF
TRBJ1-2	TRBV27	CASSLLPDRGFYGYTF
TRBJ2-3	TRBV18	CASSPPGILAGADTQYF
TRBJ2-1	TRBV9	CASSEGLALYNEQFF
TRBJ2-2	TRBV10-2	CASRTGLYTGELFF
TRBJ2-4	TRBV10-2	CASRVTSGGENIQYF
TRBJ1-5	TRBV5-4	CASSFYNQPQHF
TRBJ1-6	TRBV7-9	CASSSGQSSYNSPLHF
TRBJ2-7	TRBV5-1	CASSFDWDRVELAYEQYF
TRBJ1-2	TRBV9	CASSVDPGTGGGYGYTF
TRBJ1-4	TRBV11-2	CASSSKFIGTVNEKLFF
TRBJ2-2	TRBV11-3	CASRNLAGGSGELFF
TRBJ1-5	TRBV11-2	CASSLEGRTTQHF
TRBJ2-1	TRBV11-2	CASSLALYNEQFF
TRBJ2-3	TRBV6-1	CASSLGRLTDTQYF
TRBJ2-1	TRBV7-2	CASSLDPLAPKEQFF
TRBJ2-7	TRBV5-4	CASSSKQGNTYEQYF
TRBJ1-2	TRBV5-8	CASSLFGGRDGYTF
TRBJ2-1	TRBV18	CASSLVGEQFF
TRBJ2-7	TRBV5-1	CASSPGGAYEQYF
TRBJ2-2	TRBV27	CASSSLADPNTGELFF
TRBJ1-6	TRBV15	CATSTPGWHSPLHF
TRBJ2-3	TRBV4-2	CASSQGLAGAEDTQYF
TRBJ1-5	TRBV25-1	CASSERTGSNQPQHF
TRBJ2-3	TRBV6-1	CASSRDRHTDTQYF
TRBJ2-3	TRBV9	CASSARRASGSTDTQYF
TRBJ2-2	TRBV10-3	CAISFRDTSNTGELFF
TRBJ2-7	TRBV7-2	CASSTRQGGEQYF
TRBJ1-1	TRBV5-8	CASSLEQGGTEAFF
TRBJ1-3	TRBV5-1	CASSEPGQGAGNTIYF
TRBJ2-2	TRBV6-5	CASRTGTGDTGELFF
TRBJ1-2	TRBV2	CASRNTGGAVLGYTF
TRBJ1-1	TRBV5-8	CASIDIQNTEAFF
TRBJ1-2	TRBV30	CAWSTGQLIYGYTF
TRBJ1-5	TRBV28	CASSSGTVVFQPQHF
TRBJ1-5	TRBV6-6	CASTRQAQPQHF
TRBJ1-4	TRBV5-5	CASSLAYGTGQEKLFF
TRBJ2-7	TRBV28	CASSPIRVGYEQYF
TRBJ2-7	TRBV5-1	CASSFRQVGYEQYF
TRBJ2-5	TRBV11-2	CASSRRGLVETQYF
TRBJ2-7	TRBV11-2	CASRSPWGAGARYEQYF
TRBJ1-1	TRBV27	CASGFQGAEAFF
TRBJ2-1	TRBV5-1	CASSFAGRSGDEQFF
TRBJ1-3	TRBV19	CASSFGIVNTIYF
TRBJ1-4	TRBV30	CAGPDSTNEKLFF